One sample yielded the 19 T cell receptor beta chains listed below, sequenced in a study of blood T cell repertoires in COVID-19. Profiled with immunoSEQ multiplex PCR; TCRdb holds only in-frame clones, not every one. The table has hundreds of thousands of clones, around 87% seen once. Sequencing input: PBMCs or T cells enriched from blood (not recorded which). These receptors originate from a woman between 18 and 29 years old who had recovered from COVID-19.

The V gene is TRBV27, the J gene TRBJ1-4; D is possibly TRBD1 (5 bases). The CDR3 totals 14 residues. V was trimmed by 3 bases and J by 7 bases, leaving 12 bases between them. Germline V gene data show CDR1 as MNHEY and CDR2 as SMNVEV (reference sequence). In DNA, the CDR3 is TGTGCCAGCAGTTTTCAGGGAAGGGGTGAAAAACTGTTTTTT. This codes for CASSFQGRGEKLFF. The complete variable domain, with remaining parts taken from reference TRBV27 and TRBJ1-4, reads EAQVTQNPRYLITVTGKKLTVTCSQNMNHEYMSWYRQDPGLGLRQIYYSMNVEVTDKGDVPEGYKVSRKEKRNFPLILESPSPNQTSLYFCASSFQGRGEKLFFGSGTQLSVL.

The chain uses TRBV18 and TRBJ1-2, with D unclear. The CDR3 loop spans 14 amino acids. Germline-derived CDR1 and CDR2 are KGHSH and LQKENI. V was cut by 3 bases and J by 4 bases, with 12 bases left in between. The CDR3 loop is CASSPPEGSYGYTF. The DNA of the CDR3 is TGTGCCAGCTCACCCCCGGAGGGTAGCTATGGCTACACCTTC.

This chain uses TRBV9 with TRBJ1-2; 8 nucleotides align to TRBD1. The CDR3 extends over 15 amino acids. With 4 bases clipped from V and 0 bases from J, the junction kept 5 bases outside the gene matches. From germline, CDR1 is SGDLS and CDR2 YYNGEE. This CDR3 is CASSPLGQANYGYTF. The CDR3 DNA reads as TGTGCCAGCAGCCCACTGGGACAGGCTAACTATGGCTACACCTTC. The complete variable domain, with remaining parts taken from reference TRBV9 and TRBJ1-2, reads DSGVTQTPKHLITATGQRVTLRCSPRSGDLSVYWYQQSLDQGLQFLIQYYNGEERAKGNILERFSAQQFPDLHSELNLSSLELGDSALYFCASSPLGQANYGYTFGSGTRLTVV.

This rearrangement joins TRBV28 to TRBJ1-4; 10 bases are a match to TRBD1. Germline trimming cut 5 bases from V and 8 bases from J; bases unmatched to any gene: 5. This CDR3 has 14 residues. Germline CDR1 and CDR2: MDHEN and SYDVKM. The DNA of the CDR3 is TGTGCCAGCAGTGGGGACAGGGGAGGCGAAAAACTGTTTTTT. Translated, it gives CASSGDRGGEKLFF.

The CDR3 loop reads CASSIPGQGARGNQPQHF. CDR3 DNA sequence: TGTGCCAGCAGTATTCCGGGACAGGGGGCGCGGGGCAATCAGCCCCAGCATTTT. V and J are TRBV6-4 and TRBJ1-5; TRBD1 matches 12 bases. Trimming at V came to 5 bases and at J to 2 bases, leaving 10 bases not matched to a gene. CDR3 length equals 18 residues. CDR1 is MRHNA and CDR2 is SNTAGT in the germline V gene.

This clone came up a few times. The chain is built from TRBV6-5 and TRBJ2-2, with D possibly being TRBD2 (5 bases). Looked up from germline, CDR1 is MNHEY and CDR2 is SVGAGI. The V gene lost 6 bases and the J gene lost 7 bases, with 12 bases spanning the gap. There are 13 residues in the CDR3. CDR3 loop: CASSLGLHGELFF. CDR3 coding DNA: TGTGCCAGCAGCCTTGGACTCCACGGGGAGCTGTTTTTT.

This chain connects TRBV5-1 to TRBJ2-7, with TRBD2 as a possible D gene (6 bases). The CDR3 contains 15 residues. V lost 9 bases and J 2 bases, leaving 21 bases between the germline ends. CDR1 and CDR2 (germline): SGHRS, YFSETQ. The CDR3 loop reads CANLPNGGNTYEQYF. For the CDR3, the DNA is TGCGCCAACCTACCTAACGGAGGGAATACCTACGAGCAGTACTTC. Full variable domain (remainder filled in from reference TRBV5-1 and TRBJ2-7): KAGVTQTPRYLIKTRGQQVTLSCSPISGHRSVSWYQQTPGQGLQFLFEYFSETQRNKGNFPGRFSGRQFSNSRSEMNVSTLELGDSALYLCANLPNGGNTYEQYFGPGTRLTVT.

The gene calls are TRBV6-6 and TRBJ2-2, with D possibly being TRBD2 (5 bases). CDR1 and CDR2 (germline): MNHNY, SVGAGI (reference sequence). This CDR3 comprises 15 residues. Trimming left V 5 bases short and J 1 base short, with 11 bases between. The CDR3, as DNA: TGTGCCAGCAGTCCCCGGGATTTGAACACCGGGGAGCTGTTTTTT. Amino acids: CASSPRDLNTGELFF.

V gene TRBV20-1 combines with J gene TRBJ1-1; D not resolved. Germline V gene data show CDR1 as DFQATT and CDR2 as SNEGSKA (reference sequence). The CDR3 totals 16 residues. V was clipped by 3 bases and J by 1 base, with 18 bases between them. Here the CDR3 DNA reads TGCAGTGCTAGTCCCGGACGGGAACGGTCGAACACTGAAGCTTTCTTT. This sequence encodes CSASPGRERSNTEAFF.

The J gene is TRBJ1-3, the V gene TRBV3-1 (or the pseudogene TRBV3-2); a possible D gene is TRBD1 (5 bases). The CDR3 sequence is 16 residues long. The ends were cut back, 0 bases at V and 0 bases at J, with 9 bases in the middle. Germline assignment: CDR1 LGHDT and CDR2 YNNKEL (reference sequence). CDR3 sequence: CASSQEGTSSGNTIYF. DNA of the CDR3: TGTGCCAGCAGCCAAGAAGGGACTAGCTCTGGAAACACCATATATTTT.

This chain joins TRBV7-9 and TRBJ2-1, with TRBD2 matching over 8 bases. CDR3 length equals 14 residues. Germline CDR1 SEHNR, CDR2 FQNEAQ (reference sequence). The trim removed 8 bases at V and 3 bases at J, leaving 6 bases unmatched. The chain's CDR3 is CASVGGAFYNEQFF. The CDR3 DNA follows: TGTGCCAGCGTCGGGGGGGCGTTCTACAATGAGCAGTTCTTC.

The chain uses TRBV28 and TRBJ2-7; 10 bases line up with TRBD2. The trim removed 6 bases at V and 2 bases at J, leaving 4 bases unmatched. Germline V lookup: CDR1 MDHEN, CDR2 SYDVKM. The CDR3 spans 14 residues. The CDR3 coding sequence is TGTGCCAGCAGAGGTAGCGGGGGGACCTACGAGCAGTACTTC. It is translated as CASRGSGGTYEQYF.

The rearrangement uses TRBV3-1 (or the pseudogene TRBV3-2) and TRBJ1-1; no reliable D call. Trimming pared 5 bases from V and 4 bases from J, leaving 11 bases between. CDR3 length: 13 amino acids. Germline loops: CDR1 LGHDT, CDR2 YNNKEL (reference sequence). CDR3 coding DNA: TGTGCCAGCAGCAAGAGCCCTGTCACTGAAGCTTTCTTT. Amino acid sequence: CASSKSPVTEAFF.

The rearrangement joins TRBV10-3 to TRBJ1-1, with D possibly TRBD1 on 5 matching bases. The CDR3 consists of 14 residues. Germline CDR1 reads ENHRY; CDR2 reads SYGVKD. V was shortened by 2 bases and J by 5 bases, with 12 bases between the two germline ends. For the CDR3, the DNA is TGTGCCATCAGTGAGCCCCGGGGGGAGACTGAAGCTTTCTTT. As protein: CAISEPRGETEAFF.

This clone has more than one count but fewer than ten. The chain is built from TRBV2 and TRBJ1-4; tentative D call: TRBD1 (5 bases). CDR1 is SNHLY and CDR2 is FYNNEI in the germline V gene. The CDR3 has 14 residues. Between the trimmed V and J ends, which lost 1 base and 9 bases, there was a span of 12 bases. CDR3 amino acids: CASSEVEGAQKLFF. CDR3 DNA sequence: TGTGCCAGCAGTGAAGTGGAAGGGGCCCAAAAACTGTTTTTT.

The rearrangement uses TRBV11-2 and TRBJ2-5; 9 nucleotides match TRBD1. The CDR3 spans 15 residues. The V gene end was trimmed by 4 bases and the J gene end by 3 bases; junction bases not matched to a gene: 6. The germline V gene encodes CDR1 SGHAT and CDR2 FQNNGV. The CDR3 sequence: CASSSRDRAKETQYF. CDR3 nucleotide sequence: TGTGCCAGCAGCTCCCGGGACAGGGCGAAAGAGACCCAGTACTTC.

The V call is TRBV5-1, the J call TRBJ1-4, with 9 bases matching TRBD1. Trimming at V came to 4 bases and at J to 5 bases, leaving 9 bases not matched to a gene. CDR1 SGHRS and CDR2 YFSETQ come from the germline V gene. This CDR3 has 16 residues. The CDR3 here is CASSVTGGKGNEKLFF. The CDR3 coding sequence is TGCGCCAGCAGCGTGACAGGGGGTAAGGGCAATGAAAAACTGTTTTTT.

The CDR3 bases are TGTGCCAGCAGCTTAGAAGGGACTAGCGGGGGGGCTCGCGATACGCAGTATTTT. This translates into CASSLEGTSGGARDTQYF. The chain carries TRBV11-2 and TRBJ2-3, with 16 bases that match TRBD2. The length of the CDR3 is 18 residues. CDR1 is SGHAT and CDR2 is FQNNGV in the germline V gene. With 0 bases clipped from V and 6 bases from J, the junction kept 6 bases outside the gene matches. Using reference TRBV11-2 and TRBJ2-3 for the parts outside the CDR3, the full variable domain is EAGVAQSPRYKIIEKRQSVAFWCNPISGHATLYWYQQILGQGPKLLIQFQNNGVVDDSQLPKDRFSAERLKGVDSTLKIQPAKLEDSAVYLCASSLEGTSGGARDTQYFGPGTRLTVL.

This chain links TRBV2 with TRBJ1-1; TRBD1 aligns across 9 bases. The CDR3 extends over 14 amino acids. Trimming cost V 6 bases and J 1 base; bases outside gene matches: 3. The germline CDR1 and CDR2 sequences are SNHLY and FYNNEI. Written as DNA, the CDR3 is TGTGCCAGCAGGGGGGACAGGGAGAACACTGAAGCTTTCTTT. Amino acids: CASRGDRENTEAFF. The variable domain in full, with the rest retrieved from reference TRBV2 and TRBJ1-1, is EPEVTQTPSHQVTQMGQEVILRCVPISNHLYFYWYRQILGQKVEFLVSFYNNEISEKSEIFDDQFSVERPDGSNFTLKIRSTKLEDSAMYFCASRGDRENTEAFFGQGTRLTVV.